Each of the 8 T cell receptor beta chains below was sequenced from the same sample in a study of T cells in Graves' hyperthyroidism and ophthalmopathy. RNA transcripts yielded amplified TCR beta CDR3 regions. The TCR CDR3 first-round RT-PCR relied on the HTBI primer set. TCRdb recomputed calls from the multiplex PCR reads with MiXCR, one row per CDR3 protein. The repertoire includes about 500,000 distinct CDR3 sequences, over 15% of them detected once, and 15% to 20% sits in the top ten. Source material: blood. These receptors were collected from a woman aged 18-29 years with Graves' hyperthyroidism.

This clonotype has a handful of counts. This chain links TRBV15 with TRBJ1-5; the D is unclear. This CDR3 is built from 17 residues. V gave up 0 bases and J gave up 0 bases, with 12 bases separating them. The germline CDR1 and CDR2 sequences are LNHNV and YYDKDF (reference sequence). CDR3 sequence: CATSRDPGPRSNQPQHF. The CDR3 DNA sequence: TGTGCCACCAGCAGAGATCCGGGTCCCCGTAGCAATCAGCCCCAGCATTTT.

Notes on this clonotype: One end of the junction fails to match germline, which may point to a read error. The J gene is TRBJ2-3, the V gene TRBV27; possible D gene TRBD1, 6 bases. Germline CDR1 and CDR2: MNHEY and SMNVEV (reference sequence). The CDR3 loop spans 16 amino acids. CDR3 loop: CVSSSLYRDPRDTQYF. CDR3 DNA sequence: TGTGTCAGCAGTTCACTATACAGGGACCCGAGGGATACGCAGTATTTT.

The chain employs TRBV6-2 or TRBV6-3 and TRBJ2-7, with 12 bases matching TRBD2. The assigned J gene may be wrong: the sequence end matches TRBJ2-1 better. Germline V gene lookup returns CDR1 MNHEY and CDR2 SVGEGT. The CDR3 contains 14 residues. The CDR3 reads CASRRTSGVYEQFF. The CDR3 DNA reads as TGTGCCAGCAGGAGGACTAGCGGGGTCTACGAGCAGTTCTTC.

CDR3 sequence reads: CASSLARTLTSPLHF. The CDR3, as DNA: TGCGCCAGCAGCTTGGCTAGGACTCTTACTTCACCCCTCCACTTT. The chain is built from TRBV5-1 and TRBJ1-6, with no clear D. V lost 0 bases, J lost 9 bases, and 13 bases lay in between. CDR1 is SGHRS and CDR2 is YFSETQ in the germline V gene. The CDR3 spans 15 residues. Using reference TRBV5-1 and TRBJ1-6 for the parts outside the CDR3, the full variable domain is KAGVTQTPRYLIKTRGQQVTLSCSPISGHRSVSWYQQTPGQGLQFLFEYFSETQRNKGNFPGRFSGRQFSNSRSEMNVSTLELGDSALYLCASSLARTLTSPLHFGNGTRLTVT.

The J gene is TRBJ2-1, the V gene TRBV30; 11 bases map to TRBD2. V lost 2 bases, J lost 0 bases, and 12 bases stayed unmatched. This CDR3 comprises 19 residues. CDR1 GTSNPN and CDR2 SVGIG come from the germline V gene (reference sequence). CDR3 sequence (DNA): TGTGCCTGGAGTTTTACCAGGGTAGCGGGAGGGAGCTCCTACAATGAGCAGTTCTTC. Protein: CAWSFTRVAGGSSYNEQFF.

This clonotype was seen a few times. The J gene is TRBJ2-5, the V gene TRBV5-6; D perhaps matches TRBD2 (5 bases). Germline loops: CDR1 SGHDT, CDR2 YYEEEE. V was trimmed by 1 base and J by 4 bases, leaving 14 bases between them. The CDR3 sequence is 15 residues long. The CDR3 DNA reads TGTGCCAGCAGCTTGACTAGTTCGGTTCCAGAGACCCAGTACTTC. It translates to CASSLTSSVPETQYF.

Notes on this clonotype: A clone one base away is much larger, so this may be a read error. Because it lacks the conserved phenylalanine or tryptophan at the end, this CDR3 is likely a read error. The chain couples TRBV7-8 to TRBJ2-3; D may be TRBD1 or TRBD2 (5 bases each). The CDR3 has 14 amino acids. Per the germline V gene, CDR1 is SGHVS and CDR2 is FQNEAQ. Trimming removed 5 bases from V and 1 base from J, with 10 bases in between. CDR3 sequence: CASSPGAGTDTQYL. CDR3 in DNA: TGTGCCAGCAGCCCCGGGGCAGGCACAGATACGCAGTATCTT.

This clonotype was counted a few times. At one end, the junction sequence differs from germline, possibly due to a read error. The genes are TRBV5-1 and TRBJ1-1; 7 bases match TRBD1. From germline, CDR1 is SGHRS and CDR2 YFSETQ. The CDR3 is made up of 15 amino acids. Here the CDR3 reads CASSSEDRRNTEASF. The CDR3 bases are TGCGCCAGCAGCTCGGAGGACAGGCGGAACACTGAAGCTTCCTTT. Together with reference TRBV5-1 and TRBJ1-1, the CDR3 gives the full variable domain: KAGVTQTPRYLIKTRGQQVTLSCSPISGHRSVSWYQQTPGQGLQFLFEYFSETQRNKGNFPGRFSGRQFSNSRSEMNVSTLELGDSALYLCASSSEDRRNTEASFGQGTRLTVV.